Each of the 28 T cell receptor beta chains below was sequenced from the same sample in a study of graft-versus-host responses after intestinal transplantation. Plated together were around 200,000 CFSE-labeled responder cells and around 200,000 irradiated, violet-dye-labeled stimulator cells. Generated by immunoSEQ multiplex PCR, the TCRdb table keeps only in-frame clones and is missing some. The repertoire has tens of thousands of clones, 25% to 35% of them found once; the top ten carry about 9.2%. This specimen was alloreactive CD8+ T cells from a mixed lymphocyte reaction culture, taken before intestinal transplant. The subset: CFSE-low proliferating T cells sorted from roughly six-day pre-transplant mixed lymphocyte reaction (GvH or HvG direction). These receptor sequences come from a human patient who received an intestinal transplant.

This chain uses TRBV5-4 with TRBJ1-2; D might be TRBD1 (6 bases). Germline V gene sequence: CDR1 SGHNT, CDR2 YYREEE (reference sequence). The CDR3 runs to 15 residues. The V and J ends lost 6 bases and 9 bases respectively, with 24 bases between them. DNA of the CDR3: TGTGCCAGCATCAGATGGACAGACCAAGGAAATTGCTACACCTTC. The encoded protein is CASIRWTDQGNCYTF.

The chain's CDR3 is CASSEPGGSMYEQYF. CDR3 in DNA: TGTGCCAGCAGTGAACCCGGCGGGAGTATGTACGAGCAGTACTTC. This chain connects TRBV6-1 to TRBJ2-7; the match to TRBD2 covers 7 bases. This CDR3 has 15 amino acids. J was trimmed by 4 bases and V by 2 bases; bases with no gene match: 8. Germline V lookup: CDR1 MNHNS, CDR2 SASEGT.

The genes are TRBV6-6 and TRBJ1-4; D ambiguous. V shed 0 bases and J shed 0 bases, with 5 bases lying between them. The CDR3 extends over 15 amino acids. Germline lookup yields CDR1 MNHNY and CDR2 SVGAGI (reference sequence). DNA of the CDR3: TGTGCCAGCAGTTACTCCCCGGCAACTAATGAAAAACTGTTTTTT. Translating it yields CASSYSPATNEKLFF.

The chain has TRBV7-6 and TRBJ2-1; 9 bases are shared with TRBD2. This CDR3 spans 16 amino acids. Per the germline V gene, CDR1 is SGHVS and CDR2 is FNYEAQ. Trimming removed 0 bases from V and 4 bases from J; junction bases left unmatched: 4. For the CDR3, the DNA is TGTGCCAGCAGCTTAGCCCCAGCGGGAGGTTACAATGAGCAGTTCTTC. This sequence encodes CASSLAPAGGYNEQFF.

This sequence joins TRBV15 and TRBJ1-5; unclear D gene. The germline V gene encodes CDR1 LNHNV and CDR2 YYDKDF (reference sequence). The CDR3 runs 17 residues. Trimming took 0 bases from V and 8 from J, leaving 20 bases between them. The CDR3 loop reads CATSRDWRVGLFEPQHF. As DNA, the CDR3 is TGTGCCACCAGCAGAGATTGGCGGGTCGGATTATTCGAGCCCCAGCATTTT.

V gene TRBV21-1 combines with J gene TRBJ2-4. TRBV21-1 is termed a pseudogene. The CDR3 length is 16 residues. The CDR3 loop is CASSIDPPITKNIQYF. The DNA for the CDR3 is TGTGCCAGCAGCATCGACCCTCCTATAACCAAAAACATTCAGTACTTC.

DNA of the CDR3: TGTGCCAGCAGAGGGACTAGCGGGGGGGCCCAGTACTTC. Its protein product is CASRGTSGGAQYF. This chain uses TRBV6-5 with TRBJ2-7; 16 nucleotides line up with TRBD2. The germline V gene has CDR1 MNHEY and CDR2 SVGAGI. With 6 bases clipped from V and 10 bases from J, the junction kept 3 bases outside the gene matches. This CDR3 has 13 residues.

In its sample, this clone was seen a few times. The chain is built from TRBV27 and TRBJ1-2; D call uncertain. This CDR3 contains 13 residues. Germline V gene lookup returns CDR1 MNHEY and CDR2 SMNVEV (reference sequence). Trimming removed 0 bases at V and 3 bases at J, with 5 bases between. The CDR3 is CASSLSTHYGYTF. CDR3 nucleotides: TGTGCCAGCAGTTTATCCACGCACTATGGCTACACCTTC.

This clone was detected only a few times. The chain has TRBV5-4 and TRBJ2-3; 9 bases fit TRBD2. V shed 0 bases, J shed 6 bases, and the junction held 5 bases outside the gene matches. This CDR3 comprises 15 residues. Germline lookup yields CDR1 SGHNT and CDR2 YYREEE (reference sequence). The CDR3 DNA follows: TGTGCCAGCAGCTTGGTAGCGGGGGCCTTCGATACGCAGTATTTT. Its protein product is CASSLVAGAFDTQYF.

This clone ranks as medium-sized. The chain has TRBV7-9 and TRBJ2-7, with D tentatively TRBD2 (6 bases). From germline, CDR1 is SEHNR and CDR2 FQNEAQ (reference sequence). Trimming cost V 1 base and J 2 bases, with 12 bases left between them. The CDR3 consists of 15 residues. DNA for the CDR3: TGTGCCAGCAGCTTAGATTGGGGGGATACCTACGAGCAGTACTTC. Protein sequence: CASSLDWGDTYEQYF.

This clone was seen more than once but under ten times. The rearrangement uses TRBV10-1 and TRBJ1-1; 8 bases line up with TRBD1. This CDR3 is 17 amino acids long. Unmatched junction bases numbered 15, after V lost 5 bases and J lost 4 bases. Per germline, CDR1 WNHNN and CDR2 SYGVQD (reference sequence). CDR3 residues: CASSNPTGEGGRTEAFF. CDR3 nucleotides: TGCGCCAGCAGTAACCCGACAGGGGAAGGGGGTCGCACTGAAGCTTTCTTT.

The chain combines TRBV11-2 with TRBJ1-2, with TRBD1 as a possible D gene (5 bases). V was cut by 1 base and J by 4 bases, with 10 bases left in between. This CDR3 spans 14 amino acids. In germline, CDR1 is SGHAT, CDR2 FQNNGV. In DNA, the CDR3 is TGTGCCAGCAGCTTAGTCCCCAGGGTCTATGGCTACACCTTC. Residues: CASSLVPRVYGYTF.

The chain couples TRBV6-5 to TRBJ2-7; 7 positions agree with TRBD1. J lost 2 bases, V lost 5 bases, and 6 bases had no gene match. The CDR3 contains 14 residues. The germline CDR1 and CDR2 sequences are MNHEY and SVGAGI. The CDR3 bases are TGTGCCAGCAGTCGTAGGGGGCTAACCTACGAGCAGTACTTC. This sequence encodes CASSRRGLTYEQYF.

The rearrangement links TRBV6-1 to TRBJ1-5, with unresolved D. CDR1 is MNHNS and CDR2 is SASEGT in the germline V gene. This CDR3 region has 13 residues. Between the trimmed V and J ends, which lost 5 bases and 0 bases, there was a span of 5 bases. The CDR3 DNA sequence: TGTGCCAGCAGTTGGGATAGCAATCAGCCCCAGCATTTT. It translates to CASSWDSNQPQHF.

This chain joins TRBV13 and TRBJ2-1; no clear D. Trimming shortened V by 2 bases and J by 3 bases, and 14 bases separated the two germline ends. Looked up from germline, CDR1 is PRHDT and CDR2 is FYEKMQ (reference sequence). The CDR3 is made up of 16 amino acids. The CDR3 DNA reads TGTGCCAGCAGCTTAACTCTCGGGTATCTCTACAATGAGCAGTTCTTC. Its translation is CASSLTLGYLYNEQFF.

This clone has only a few counts. The chain couples TRBV9 to TRBJ2-7; 9 bases are a match to TRBD1. This CDR3 is built from 15 residues. Germline V gene lookup returns CDR1 SGDLS and CDR2 YYNGEE. V trimming: 3 bases; J trimming: 3 bases; junction bases outside the gene matches: 7. The CDR3 coding sequence is TGTGCCAGCAGCGGACGGGACAGGGCGGGCTACGAGCAGTACTTC. Its protein is CASSGRDRAGYEQYF.

This clone was seen a single time. J is TRBJ1-1 and V is TRBV10-3; perhaps TRBD1 as D (6 bases). The V and J ends lost 3 bases and 7 bases respectively, with 15 bases between them. In germline, CDR1 is ENHRY, CDR2 SYGVKD. CDR3 length: 14 amino acids. DNA of the CDR3: TGTGCCATCAGTGAAAAGGAGGGGGATGATGAAGCTTTCTTT. Encoded protein: CAISEKEGDDEAFF.

This clone has more than one count but fewer than ten. CDR3 coding DNA: TGTGCCAGCAGTTTTTCTTCCTACGGCACTGAAGCTTTCTTT. Amino acids: CASSFSSYGTEAFF. This chain uses TRBV27 with TRBJ1-1; D gene ambiguous. The V and J ends lost 3 bases and 4 bases respectively, with 12 bases between them. In germline, CDR1 is MNHEY, CDR2 SMNVEV (reference sequence). This CDR3 region has 14 residues.

This clone has a handful of counts. This sequence joins TRBV28 and TRBJ1-3; D is uncertain. Germline V gene lookup returns CDR1 MDHEN and CDR2 SYDVKM. V was trimmed by 6 bases and J by 0 bases, leaving 15 bases between them. This CDR3 is built from 16 residues. CDR3 sequence: CASSPTLDFSGNTIYF. The CDR3 DNA follows: TGTGCCAGCAGCCCCACCTTGGACTTCTCTGGAAACACCATATATTTT.

This clone has more than one count but fewer than ten. The rearrangement links TRBV27 to TRBJ2-7; the D is unclear. This CDR3 is built from 12 residues. CDR1 and CDR2 from the germline V gene are MNHEY and SMNVEV (reference sequence). Trimming took 2 bases from V and 6 from J, leaving 8 bases between them. CDR3 coding DNA: TGTGCCAGCAGTTTAAGGAGTGGCGAGCAGTACTTC. This translates into CASSLRSGEQYF.

This chain joins TRBV4-1 and TRBJ2-3; TRBD2 might be the D (7 bases). Germline-derived CDR1 and CDR2 are MGHRA and YSYEKL. Trimming removed 1 base at V and 4 bases at J, with 15 bases between. The CDR3 is made up of 16 amino acids. CDR3 sequence: CASSQVRGRGADTQYF. The CDR3 region has the DNA TGCGCCAGCAGCCAAGTGAGGGGGAGGGGTGCAGATACGCAGTATTTT.

This clone showed up just a few times. The chain employs TRBV11-2 and TRBJ2-1; tentative D call: TRBD2 (5 bases). Germline-derived CDR1 and CDR2 are SGHAT and FQNNGV. The V and J ends lost 1 base and 6 bases respectively, with 16 bases between them. CDR3 size: 16 residues. The CDR3 sequence: CASSLVRDPALNEQFF. DNA of the CDR3: TGTGCCAGCAGCTTAGTCCGGGATCCGGCCCTCAATGAGCAGTTCTTC.

CDR3 loop: CASSALAGGHNEQFF. The CDR3 DNA is TGTGCCAGCAGTGCACTAGCGGGGGGGCACAATGAGCAGTTCTTC. The chain links TRBV6-5 to TRBJ2-1, with 13 bases aligning to TRBD2. Trimming at V came to 5 bases and at J to 5 bases, leaving 3 bases not matched to a gene. Germline assignment: CDR1 MNHEY and CDR2 SVGAGI. This CDR3 contains 15 residues.

This clone was observed a handful of times. V usage is TRBV7-7 and J usage is TRBJ2-7; D is ambiguous. Germline CDR1 reads SSHAT; CDR2 reads FNYEAQ (reference sequence). V lost 4 bases and J 0 bases, leaving 7 bases between the germline ends. The CDR3 spans 13 residues. The CDR3 spells CASSSDGSYEQYF. The CDR3 nucleotides read TGTGCCAGCAGCTCCGACGGCTCCTACGAGCAGTACTTC.

This clone was detected a few times. The chain joins TRBV4-1 to TRBJ2-1; 8 positions match TRBD2. J gave up 6 bases and V 1 base, and 5 bases lay outside the gene matches. This CDR3 has 15 amino acids. Germline V lookup: CDR1 MGHRA, CDR2 YSYEKL. CDR3 sequence reads: CASSQVSGGGNEQFF. As DNA, the CDR3 is TGCGCCAGCAGCCAAGTTTCGGGGGGGGGCAATGAGCAGTTCTTC.

The V and J genes are TRBV6-6 and TRBJ2-7, with D perhaps matching TRBD2 (5 bases). Germline V CDR1 and CDR2: MNHNY, SVGAGI (reference sequence). This CDR3 is built from 13 residues. The V end was cut by 4 bases, the J end by 6 bases, with 13 bases between. For the CDR3, the DNA is TGTGCCAGCAGTTTCTACGGACGGGGCGAGCAGTACTTC. Its protein product is CASSFYGRGEQYF.

V gene TRBV6-5 combines with J gene TRBJ2-3, with 9 nucleotides matching TRBD1. V shed 2 bases, J shed 5 bases, and the junction held 8 bases outside the gene matches. This CDR3 is 16 amino acids long. The V gene's germline CDR1 is MNHEY and CDR2 SVGAGI. In nucleotides, the CDR3 is TGTGCCAGCAGTTACCTCCCGGGACAGGGATTAGATACGCAGTATTTT. This translates into CASSYLPGQGLDTQYF.

Only a few counts were recorded for this clone. The chain is built from TRBV9 and TRBJ1-3, with TRBD1 matching 7 bases. CDR1 is SGDLS, CDR2 YYNGEE, per germline. V shed 3 bases and J 0 bases; nucleotides not matched to a gene: 3. CDR3 length: 15 amino acids. CDR3 in DNA: TGTGCCAGCAGCGCGGGACAGAGCTCTGGAAACACCATATATTTT. This gives the protein CASSAGQSSGNTIYF.